These 24 T cell receptor beta chains originate from one sample sequenced in a study of cytomegalovirus exposure and HLA in healthy donors. Vbeta (60) and Jbeta (13) primers were used in the PCR. Sequencing used immunoSEQ multiplex PCR; TCRdb keeps in-frame clones, though not all of them. Found here are about 190,000 clones, around 83% of them singletons; the top ten hold 1.5% to 2%. Source material: PBMCs. These receptors were taken from a man in his forties in good health and CMV-seropositive.

This chain uses TRBV6-5 with TRBJ1-6; TRBD1 matches at 7 bases. Germline values: CDR1 MNHEY, CDR2 SVGAGI. The junction had 6 bases not matched to a gene; V was cut back by 6 bases and J by 7 bases. The CDR3 has 14 residues. The CDR3 region has the DNA TGTGCCAGCAGCGCTAGACAGGGAAATTCACCCCTCCACTTT. It translates to CASSARQGNSPLHF.

V is TRBV28 and J is TRBJ2-5; 7 nucleotides align to TRBD1. The junction had 17 bases not matched to a gene; V was cut back by 5 bases and J by 2 bases. CDR1 and CDR2 from the germline V gene are MDHEN and SYDVKM. There are 18 residues in the CDR3. In DNA form, the CDR3 reads TGTGCCAGCAGTGCCCTCCTACAGGGGAGTACCCCTCAAGAGACCCAGTACTTC. Amino acid sequence: CASSALLQGSTPQETQYF.

The gene calls are TRBV4-3 and TRBJ2-7; no firm D call. Germline values: CDR1 LGHNA, CDR2 YSLEER. The CDR3 consists of 14 residues. V was clipped by 0 bases and J by 2 bases, with 8 bases between them. CDR3 coding DNA: TGCGCCAGCAGCCAAGACCCGTTTACCTACGAGCAGTACTTC. Translation: CASSQDPFTYEQYF.

The rearrangement joins TRBV5-4 to TRBJ2-7, with TRBD2 matching over 8 bases. CDR3 length equals 13 residues. CDR1 is SGHNT, CDR2 YYREEE, per germline (reference sequence). Trimming cost V 3 bases and J 3 bases; bases outside gene matches: 2. This CDR3 is CASSSGGDYEQYF. The CDR3 coding sequence is TGTGCCAGCAGCTCGGGGGGGGACTACGAGCAGTACTTC.

The chain has TRBV5-1 and TRBJ2-5; a possible D gene is TRBD1 (6 bases). The V gene's germline CDR1 is SGHRS and CDR2 YFSETQ. The CDR3 has 15 amino acids. Trimming took 0 bases from V and 4 from J, leaving 13 bases between them. The chain's CDR3 is CASSLGAGVLETQYF. CDR3 DNA: TGCGCCAGCAGCTTGGGGGCAGGGGTCCTAGAGACCCAGTACTTC.

The chain uses TRBV2 and TRBJ1-1; 7 bases fit TRBD1. CDR1 is SNHLY, CDR2 FYNNEI, per germline. Trimming took 8 bases from V and 1 from J; bases not matched to a gene: 4. This CDR3 contains 13 residues. The CDR3 here is CASVRTGNTEAFF. The CDR3 DNA reads TGTGCCAGCGTGCGGACAGGGAACACTGAAGCTTTCTTT.

The chain uses TRBV6-6 and TRBJ1-2; no clear D gene. Germline V gene sequence: CDR1 MNHNY, CDR2 SVGAGI (reference sequence). The CDR3 extends over 14 amino acids. V lost 7 bases to trimming and J lost 2 bases, with 14 bases between them. The CDR3 sequence is CASTLGSYNYGYTF. In DNA, the CDR3 is TGTGCCAGCACCCTAGGGAGTTACAACTATGGCTACACCTTC.

The V gene is TRBV5-8, the J gene TRBJ2-7; possible D gene TRBD1, 5 bases. The CDR3 totals 17 residues. CDR1 and CDR2 from the germline V gene are SGHTS and YDEGEE. V gave up 0 bases and J gave up 1 base, with 17 bases separating them. CDR3 region: CASSLGFWQGPSYEQYF. The CDR3 coding sequence is TGTGCCAGCAGCTTGGGCTTCTGGCAGGGCCCTTCCTACGAGCAGTACTTC.

This clone was found a few times. The CDR3 is CASSLISSGYEQYF. CDR3 in DNA: TGCGCCAGCAGCTTGATATCTAGCGGCTACGAGCAGTACTTC. J is TRBJ2-7 and V is TRBV5-1; the match to TRBD2 covers 7 bases. This CDR3 comprises 14 residues. The junction had 4 bases not matched to a gene; V was cut back by 1 base and J by 3 bases. The germline V gene has CDR1 SGHRS and CDR2 YFSETQ.

This clone was detected a few times. V is TRBV6-5 and J is TRBJ2-3; a possible D gene is TRBD2 (5 bases). V was cut by 2 bases and J by 8 bases, with 5 bases left in between. Per germline, CDR1 MNHEY and CDR2 SVGAGI. The CDR3 has 11 residues. The CDR3 reads CASSYGGTQYF. As DNA, the CDR3 is TGTGCCAGCAGTTACGGAGGTACGCAGTATTTT.

This sequence joins TRBV5-5 and TRBJ1-1; the D is unclear. The CDR3 spans 15 residues. Germline loops: CDR1 SGHKS, CDR2 YYEKEE (reference sequence). V lost 0 bases and J 1 base, leaving 10 bases between the germline ends. CDR3 sequence: CASSLAGEGNTEAFF. The DNA for the CDR3 is TGTGCCAGCAGCTTGGCGGGAGAAGGGAACACTGAAGCTTTCTTT.

This chain connects TRBV5-1 to TRBJ2-1; TRBD1 might be the D (5 bases). The CDR3 runs to 14 residues. Trimming took off 4 bases at V and 1 base at J, with 9 bases between the two ends. In germline, CDR1 is SGHRS, CDR2 YFSETQ. The CDR3 DNA sequence: TGCGCCAGCAGCGCTGACAGTTCCTACAATGAGCAGTTCTTC. Translated, it gives CASSADSSYNEQFF. The full variable domain, its missing parts supplied by reference TRBV5-1 and TRBJ2-1, is KAGVTQTPRYLIKTRGQQVTLSCSPISGHRSVSWYQQTPGQGLQFLFEYFSETQRNKGNFPGRFSGRQFSNSRSEMNVSTLELGDSALYLCASSADSSYNEQFFGPGTRLTVL.

The chain couples TRBV11-3 to TRBJ2-5, with 10 bases that match TRBD2. In germline, CDR1 is SGHNT, CDR2 YENEEA. The CDR3 has 16 amino acids. Trimming removed 3 bases from V and 4 bases from J; junction bases left unmatched: 8. The CDR3 nucleotides read TGTGCCAGCAGCTTCCTAGGGAGCGGGAGGGGAGAGACCCAGTACTTC. It yields the protein CASSFLGSGRGETQYF.

J is TRBJ2-7 and V is TRBV9, with 14 bases lining up with TRBD2. CDR1 and CDR2 from the germline V gene are SGDLS and YYNGEE. The ends lost 0 bases at V and 4 bases at J; junction bases unmatched: 3. The CDR3 extends over 16 amino acids. CDR3 amino acids: CASSVGGLAGAYEQYF. The CDR3 DNA sequence: TGTGCCAGCAGCGTAGGGGGACTAGCGGGAGCGTACGAGCAGTACTTC.

The chain uses TRBV30 and TRBJ2-1, with 7 bases lining up with TRBD1. CDR3 length equals 15 residues. Germline V gene data show CDR1 as GTSNPN and CDR2 as SVGIG (reference sequence). With V trimmed by 0 bases and J by 7 bases, 9 bases remained unmatched. The CDR3 DNA reads TGTGCCTGGAGTGTCGACAGGGTTAATCGAAATGAGCAGTTCTTC. It codes for CAWSVDRVNRNEQFF. Looking up the rest from reference TRBV30 and TRBJ2-1 gives the full variable domain: SQTIHQWPATLVQPVGSPLSLECTVEGTSNPNLYWYRQAAGRGLQLLFYSVGIGQISSEVPQNLSASRPQDRQFILSSKKLLLSDSGFYLCAWSVDRVNRNEQFFGPGTRLTVL.

The CDR3 bases are TGCGCCAGCAGCCAGATAAGTAGGGGATGGTATAGTGAGCAGTTCTTC. This codes for CASSQISRGWYSEQFF. The chain uses TRBV4-1 and TRBJ2-1; D possibly corresponds to TRBD1 (5 bases). Trimming cost V 3 bases and J 9 bases, with 21 bases left between them. The CDR3 runs 16 residues. Per germline, CDR1 MGHRA and CDR2 YSYEKL.

V and J are TRBV5-4 and TRBJ2-7; D is unresolved. Trimming pared 0 bases from V and 5 bases from J, leaving 6 bases between. The CDR3 runs 12 residues. In germline, CDR1 is SGHNT, CDR2 YYREEE (reference sequence). CDR3 sequence reads: CASSLGPNEQYF. CDR3 nucleotides: TGTGCCAGCAGCTTGGGGCCCAACGAGCAGTACTTC.

Regarding this clone: Germline and junction disagree at one end, which may indicate a read error. This chain uses TRBV28 with TRBJ2-3; TRBD2 matches at 8 bases. The CDR3 has 17 residues. From germline, CDR1 is MDHEN and CDR2 SYDVKM. CDR3 sequence reads: CAGSPLAGSLHTDTQYF. CDR3 nucleotides: TGTGCCGGCAGTCCTTTAGCGGGGTCCCTTCACACAGATACGCAGTATTTT. Full variable domain (remainder filled in from reference TRBV28 and TRBJ2-3): DVKVTQSSRYLVKRTGEKVFLECVQDMDHENMFWYRQDPGLGLRLIYFSYDVKMKEKGDIPEGYSVSREKKERFSLILESASTNQTSMYLCAGSPLAGSLHTDTQYFGPGTRLTVL.

The chain links TRBV7-9 to TRBJ2-3, with no clear D. The CDR3 length is 14 residues. Trimming removed 4 bases from V and 2 bases from J, with 10 bases in between. Germline CDR1 SEHNR, CDR2 FQNEAQ (reference sequence). The CDR3 loop is CASSSSLATDTQYF. DNA of the CDR3: TGTGCCAGCAGCTCGTCTTTAGCCACAGATACGCAGTATTTT.

V is TRBV12-2 and J is TRBJ1-5; no check of the table's D call, TRBD1, against the DNA was made. TRBV12-2 is a documented pseudogene. The CDR3 is made up of 16 amino acids. CDR3 coding DNA: TGTGCAAGTCGTCGAACAGGGGTTTTGGGCAATCAGCCCCAGCATTTT. Protein: CASRRTGVLGNQPQHF.

The rearrangement joins TRBV27 to TRBJ1-2; tentative D call: TRBD1 (6 bases). There are 13 residues in the CDR3. The V and J ends lost 6 bases and 4 bases respectively, with 12 bases between them. Looked up from germline, CDR1 is MNHEY and CDR2 is SMNVEV (reference sequence). The CDR3 DNA reads as TGTGCCAGCAGGCCGACAGGCTCCTATGGCTACACCTTC. It is translated as CASRPTGSYGYTF.

This rearrangement joins TRBV29-1 to TRBJ1-1; D gene uncertain. With 8 bases removed from V and 11 bases from J, the gap between germline ends came to 18 bases. The CDR3 consists of 11 residues. Germline lookup yields CDR1 SQVTM and CDR2 ANQGSEA. In nucleotides, the CDR3 is TGCAGCATTCAACCCGCGGATGGCGCTTTCTTT. Residues: CSIQPADGAFF.

The chain employs TRBV5-1 and TRBJ1-5; D is possibly TRBD1 (5 bases). The CDR3 loop spans 13 amino acids. Germline CDR1 SGHRS, CDR2 YFSETQ. Trimming stripped 4 bases from V and 4 bases from J, with 9 bases between. The CDR3 region is CASSPQGNQPQHF. CDR3 sequence (DNA): TGCGCCAGCAGCCCTCAGGGTAATCAGCCCCAGCATTTT.

The DNA for the CDR3 is TGTGCCAGCAGTTACTCCCTTGGGACAGGGAAGACCCAGTACTTC. As protein: CASSYSLGTGKTQYF. The chain is built from TRBV6-5 and TRBJ2-5, with 9 bases matching TRBD1. CDR3 length equals 15 residues. V trimming: 0 bases; J trimming: 6 bases; junction bases outside the gene matches: 5. Germline CDR1 and CDR2: MNHEY and SVGAGI.